One and the same sample provided the 18 T cell receptor beta chains below, sequenced in a study of shared clonotypes between healthy human individuals. Data came from immunoSEQ multiplex PCR; TCRdb stores just in-frame clones and leaves some out. The data contain some 500,000 clones, 90% to 96% of them singletons. Sequencing was done on a sample of naive CD4+ T cells sorted from blood. As to subset: CD45RA+ positively selected. These receptors all stem from a woman aged 25-40 years in good health.

V gene TRBV5-8 combines with J gene TRBJ2-6, with 7 bases matching TRBD1. The junction had 4 bases not matched to a gene; V was cut back by 4 bases and J by 3 bases. There are 15 residues in the CDR3. The germline V gene encodes CDR1 SGHTS and CDR2 YDEGEE. The CDR3 nucleotides are TGTGCCAGCAGCCCACAGGGGAATGGGGCCAACGTCCTGACTTTC. It codes for CASSPQGNGANVLTF. Variable domain in full (rest from reference TRBV5-8 and TRBJ2-6): EAGVTQSPTHLIKTRGQQATLRCSPISGHTSVYWYQQALGLGLQFLLWYDEGEERNRGNFPPRFSGRQFPNYSSELNVNALELEDSALYLCASSPQGNGANVLTFGAGSRLTVL.

The chain uses TRBV28 and TRBJ2-2; the match to TRBD2 covers 13 bases. Trimming removed 5 bases from V and 8 bases from J; junction bases left unmatched: 5. Germline CDR1 and CDR2: MDHEN and SYDVKM. The CDR3 runs to 15 residues. The CDR3 DNA reads as TGTGCCAGCAGTCCGACTAGCGGGAGGTTAGGGGAGCTGTTTTTT. Amino acid sequence: CASSPTSGRLGELFF.

For this clone: This specimen includes other DNA sequences encoding the same CDR3. The rearrangement links TRBV5-1 to TRBJ2-7; D may be TRBD1 (5 bases). CDR1 is SGHRS and CDR2 is YFSETQ in the germline V gene. The CDR3 totals 14 residues. V lost 0 bases and J 2 bases, leaving 9 bases between the germline ends. The CDR3 nucleotides read TGCGCCAGCAGCTTGGTTGGACAAACCTACGAGCAGTACTTC. It yields the protein CASSLVGQTYEQYF.

The chain combines TRBV7-8 with TRBJ2-7; TRBD1 matches 7 bases. V trimming: 5 bases; J trimming: 4 bases; junction bases outside the gene matches: 8. The CDR3 runs 14 residues. Looked up from germline, CDR1 is SGHVS and CDR2 is FQNEAQ. Here the CDR3 reads CASSETGPVYEQYF. In DNA, the CDR3 is TGTGCCAGCAGCGAGACAGGGCCGGTATACGAGCAGTACTTC.

The chain recombines TRBV30 with TRBJ2-5, with a weak D call TRBD1 (5 bases). The tail of the sequence fits TRBJ2-7 better, so the J call may be wrong. Germline V gene lookup returns CDR1 GTSNPN and CDR2 SVGIG (reference sequence). This CDR3 has 11 amino acids. The CDR3 sequence is CASTDSYEQYF. The CDR3 DNA sequence: TGTGCCTCCACAGACAGTTACGAGCAGTACTTC.

The CDR3 protein is CATGDKHYEQYF. The CDR3 bases are TGTGCCACCGGAGATAAGCACTACGAGCAGTACTTC. This chain uses TRBV6-1 with TRBJ2-7; D call uncertain. V gave up 10 bases and J gave up 3 bases, with 13 bases separating them. The CDR3 has 12 residues. Germline V gives CDR1 MNHNS, CDR2 SASEGT.

CDR3 nucleotides: TGTGCCACCAGCAGAACTGACATCGGCGGCTACACCTTC. The encoded protein is CATSRTDIGGYTF. The chain recombines TRBV15 with TRBJ1-2; unclear D gene. Germline values: CDR1 LNHNV, CDR2 YYDKDF (reference sequence). The CDR3 totals 13 residues. V was trimmed by 2 bases and J by 8 bases, leaving 12 bases between them.

This sequence joins TRBV27 and TRBJ2-3; D is possibly TRBD2 (6 bases). CDR1 and CDR2 from the germline V gene are MNHEY and SMNVEV (reference sequence). Trimming shortened V by 5 bases and J by 4 bases, and 22 bases separated the two germline ends. The CDR3 covers 17 residues. The CDR3: CASSATTTSRVSDTQYF. In DNA, the CDR3 is TGTGCCAGCAGTGCGACAACGACTAGTCGAGTTTCAGATACGCAGTATTTT.

In this sample, this clone turned up once. This chain uses TRBV11-2 with TRBJ1-2, with D perhaps matching TRBD1 (5 bases). The germline gives CDR1 SGHAT, CDR2 FQNNGV. The V and J ends lost 0 bases and 5 bases respectively, with 28 bases between them. The length of the CDR3 is 20 residues. The CDR3 region has the DNA TGTGCCAGCAGCTTAGATCAGGGAGTTCGGCAGGCAGTCTTGTCTTATGGCTACACCTTC. This gives the protein CASSLDQGVRQAVLSYGYTF.

Here the CDR3 DNA reads TGTGCCAGCAGTTCGGACAGTGGAGGTAATCAGCCCCAGCATTTT. This encodes CASSSDSGGNQPQHF. This sequence joins TRBV6-5 and TRBJ1-5; maybe TRBD1 (6 bases). Germline V gene sequence: CDR1 MNHEY, CDR2 SVGAGI. V lost 4 bases, J lost 4 bases, and 14 bases lay in between. CDR3 length: 15 amino acids.

This chain joins TRBV19 and TRBJ2-4; D gene uncertain. The germline V and J ends were trimmed by 2 bases and 9 bases, with 11 bases remaining between them. The CDR3 length is 13 residues. Germline V gives CDR1 LNHDA, CDR2 SQIVND (reference sequence). The CDR3 protein is CASSIKSAAIQYF. The CDR3 DNA reads TGTGCCAGTAGTATAAAGTCGGCCGCCATTCAGTACTTC.

The DNA for the CDR3 is TGTGCCAGCAGCTTTCGGGGGAGGGCCCTCTACGAGCAGTACTTC. Its translation is CASSFRGRALYEQYF. The chain employs TRBV7-9 and TRBJ2-7, with TRBD2 identical over 7 bases. Losses at the gene ends were 3 bases for V and 3 bases for J; bases not matched to a gene: 8. Germline-derived CDR1 and CDR2 are SEHNR and FQNEAQ (reference sequence). This CDR3 comprises 15 residues.

The rearrangement uses TRBV2 and TRBJ2-5; D uncertain. The V and J ends lost 4 bases and 3 bases respectively, with 9 bases between them. Germline V CDR1 and CDR2: SNHLY, FYNNEI. The CDR3 has 13 amino acids. The CDR3 loop is CASSGGWEETQYF. The CDR3 nucleotides read TGTGCCAGCAGTGGAGGATGGGAAGAGACCCAGTACTTC.

This chain uses TRBV6-6 with TRBJ1-3, with a weak D call TRBD1 (6 bases). CDR1 MNHNY and CDR2 SVGAGI come from the germline V gene (reference sequence). CDR3 length: 14 residues. The V end was cut by 6 bases, the J end by 9 bases, with 18 bases between. CDR3 amino acids: CASSLGGNGGTIYF. As DNA, the CDR3 is TGTGCCAGCAGCCTAGGGGGGAATGGAGGCACCATATATTTT.

The V call is TRBV28, the J call TRBJ2-7; D is unresolved. Per the germline V gene, CDR1 is MDHEN and CDR2 is SYDVKM. The CDR3 is 15 amino acids. V gave up 3 bases and J gave up 2 bases, with 14 bases separating them. CDR3 DNA sequence: TGTGCCAGCAGTTTGCCCGAGCGTCCCCCCTACGAGCAGTACTTC. Residues: CASSLPERPPYEQYF.

The chain employs TRBV19 and TRBJ2-3; no firm D call. Looked up from germline, CDR1 is LNHDA and CDR2 is SQIVND (reference sequence). The length of the CDR3 is 12 residues. The V gene lost 0 bases and the J gene lost 8 bases, with 6 bases spanning the gap. CDR3 sequence (DNA): TGTGCCAGTAGTATAGATCAGAGTACGCAGTATTTT. Translated: CASSIDQSTQYF.

This chain connects TRBV12-1 to TRBJ1-5; the table's D gene call, TRBD1, was not cross checked with the DNA. TRBV12-1 is labeled a pseudogene. The CDR3 runs 17 residues. CDR3 residues: CASSPLQGALGNQPQHF. Here the CDR3 DNA reads TGTGCCAGCAGCCCACTTCAGGGGGCCCTGGGCAATCAGCCCCAGCATTTT.

The chain links TRBV7-2 to TRBJ2-1, with D perhaps given as TRBD1 or TRBD2 (5 bases each). Trimming pared 6 bases from V and 0 bases from J, leaving 15 bases between. This CDR3 spans 16 amino acids. From germline, CDR1 is SGHTA and CDR2 FQGNSA. In DNA form, the CDR3 reads TGTGCCAGCAGATCCGGGACGCCTAGCTCCTACAATGAGCAGTTCTTC. Translation: CASRSGTPSSYNEQFF.